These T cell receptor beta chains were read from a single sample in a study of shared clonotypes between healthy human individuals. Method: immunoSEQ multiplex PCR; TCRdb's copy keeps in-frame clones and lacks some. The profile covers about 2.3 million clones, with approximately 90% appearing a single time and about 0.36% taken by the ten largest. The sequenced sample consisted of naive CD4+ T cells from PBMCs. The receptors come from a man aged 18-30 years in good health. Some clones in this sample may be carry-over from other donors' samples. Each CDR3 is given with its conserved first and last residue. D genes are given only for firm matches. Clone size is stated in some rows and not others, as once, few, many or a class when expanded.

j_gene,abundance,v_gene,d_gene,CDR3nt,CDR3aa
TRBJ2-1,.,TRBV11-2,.,TGTGCCAGCAGTCCGGTTCCGAGCTCCTACAATGAGCAGTTCTTC,CASSPVPSSYNEQFF
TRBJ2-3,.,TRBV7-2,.,TGTGCCAGCAGCCCGGGTTCTAGCACAGATACGCAGTATTTT,CASSPGSSTDTQYF
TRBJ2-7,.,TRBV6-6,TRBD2,TGTGCCAGCAGTAGGACTAGCGGTGCCTCCTACGAGCAGTACTTC,CASSRTSGASYEQYF
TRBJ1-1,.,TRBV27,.,TGTGCCAGCAGTTTATTCGGCACTACGAACACTGAAGCTTTCTTT,CASSLFGTTNTEAFF
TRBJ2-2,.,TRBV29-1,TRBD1,TGCAGCGTTGAAAAGGACAGGGCGGACGAGCTGTTTTTT,CSVEKDRADELFF
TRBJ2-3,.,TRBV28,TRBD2,TGTGCCAGCAGCCTACTAGCGGGAACAGATACGCAGTATTTT,CASSLLAGTDTQYF
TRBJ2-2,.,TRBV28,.,TGTGCCAGCAGTAAAGGGGGTGGTAACACCGGGGAGCTGTTTTTT,CASSKGGGNTGELFF
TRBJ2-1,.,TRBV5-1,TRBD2,TGCGCCAGCAGCGCGAATCTAGCGGCTACAAATGAGCAGTTCTTC,CASSANLAATNEQFF
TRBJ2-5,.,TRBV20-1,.,TGCAGTGCAAGGGGTGCAGAGACCCAGTACTTC,CSARGAETQYF
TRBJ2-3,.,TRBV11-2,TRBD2,TGTGCCAGCAGCTCGGGACTAGTAGGCACAGATACGCAGTATTTT,CASSSGLVGTDTQYF
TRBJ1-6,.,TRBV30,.,TGTGCCTGGGCTGGGGGCCTGAATTCACCCCTCCACTTT,CAWAGGLNSPLHF
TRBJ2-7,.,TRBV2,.,TGTGCCAGCAGAAAAAGATACACCGTTAGCGAGCAGTACTTC,CASRKRYTVSEQYF
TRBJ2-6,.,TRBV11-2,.,TGTGCCAGCAGCTTAGTATTTGGTTCTGGGGCCAACGTCCTGACTTTC,CASSLVFGSGANVLTF
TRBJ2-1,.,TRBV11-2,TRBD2,TGTGCCAGCACCCTAGCGGTGATCTACAATGAGCAGTTCTTC,CASTLAVIYNEQFF
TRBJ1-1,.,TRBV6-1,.,TGTGCCAGCAGTGAAGTTGGGCTACTCACTCGGGACACTGAAGCTTTCTTT,CASSEVGLLTRDTEAFF
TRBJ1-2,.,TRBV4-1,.,TGCGCCAGCAGCCGCCCCACGACGACAGGTAGAGGCTACACCTTC,CASSRPTTTGRGYTF
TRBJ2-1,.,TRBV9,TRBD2,TGTGCCAGCAGCTCCCTAGCGGGAGGGCCCTCCTACAATGAGCAGTTCTTC,CASSSLAGGPSYNEQFF
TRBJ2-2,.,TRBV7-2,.,TGTGCCAGCAGCCCTCGCTCAGGGGACACCGGGGAGCTGTTTTTT,CASSPRSGDTGELFF
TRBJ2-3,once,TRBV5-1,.,TGCGCCAGCAGCCCGGGGGCTGTATACACAGATACGCAGTATTTT,CASSPGAVYTDTQYF
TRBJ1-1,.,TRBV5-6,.,TGTGCCAGCATCCCCTCTAACGGGCGGATGAACACTGAAGCTTTCTTT,CASIPSNGRMNTEAFF